This entry lists 8 T cell receptor beta chains sequenced from one sample in a study of T cell changes during pregnancy in multiple sclerosis (dated by TCRdb to about 2019). Receptor libraries were prepared by the immunoSEQ multiplex PCR assay. This immuneACCESS table, as held by TCRdb, lists in-frame sequences with V and J called but not all clones. Of the missing ones, under half trace to an unresolved V gene in checked studies; the others have no known cause. The sample contains around 100,000 clones, 92% of them found a single time. The top ten clones comprise approximately 1.5% of the sample. The input for sequencing was peripheral blood, taken in the third trimester of pregnancy. The receptors shown here come from a female donor with multiple sclerosis, enrolled in a pregnancy study.

V and J are TRBV6-1 and TRBJ1-1; TRBD1 agrees at 8 bases. J was trimmed by 1 base and V by 6 bases; bases with no gene match: 7. This CDR3 comprises 15 residues. The germline CDR1 and CDR2 sequences are MNHNS and SASEGT. The CDR3 sequence: CASRQGGPTNTEAFF. CDR3 nucleotide sequence: TGTGCCAGCAGACAGGGGGGACCTACGAACACTGAAGCTTTCTTT.

This chain connects TRBV7-8 to TRBJ1-2; 7 nucleotides agree with TRBD1. Trimming cost V 1 base and J 3 bases; bases outside gene matches: 8. Germline CDR1 SGHVS, CDR2 FQNEAQ. This CDR3 comprises 16 residues. CDR3 amino acids: CASSLDQVQGYYGYTF. As DNA, the CDR3 is TGTGCCAGCAGCTTAGATCAGGTACAGGGGTACTATGGCTACACCTTC.

The chain employs TRBV9 and TRBJ2-7; 8 bases align to TRBD2. V lost 4 bases to trimming and J lost 3 bases; unmatched junction nucleotides: 6. The CDR3 loop spans 14 amino acids. Germline V lookup: CDR1 SGDLS, CDR2 YYNGEE. For the CDR3, the DNA is TGTGCCAGCAGCCAGTCCGGGACTAGCTACGAGCAGTACTTC. Amino acids: CASSQSGTSYEQYF.

This clone occurred once. This chain links TRBV29-1 with TRBJ2-5, with TRBD2 identical over 8 bases. Per the germline V gene, CDR1 is SQVTM and CDR2 is ANQGSEA. The length of the CDR3 is 14 residues. V lost 7 bases, J lost 2 bases, and 9 bases stayed unmatched. DNA of the CDR3: TGCAGCGCCAGGGCCGGGAGGGGGCAAGAGACCCAGTACTTC. Protein: CSARAGRGQETQYF.

The rearrangement uses TRBV7-2 and TRBJ2-3; 11 bases fit TRBD2. J lost 6 bases, V lost 0 bases, and 8 bases had no gene match. Per the germline V gene, CDR1 is SGHTA and CDR2 is FQGNSA. The CDR3 has 17 residues. CDR3 in amino acids: CASSLAGLAGGPDTQYF. CDR3 DNA: TGTGCCAGCAGCTTAGCGGGATTAGCGGGGGGGCCCGATACGCAGTATTTT.

This sequence joins TRBV27 and TRBJ1-4; 10 bases align to TRBD1. After removal of 5 bases from V and 8 bases from J, the junction contained 5 bases not matched to a gene. CDR3 size: 14 residues. Germline V CDR1 and CDR2: MNHEY, SMNVEV (reference sequence). The CDR3 here is CASSGTGAGEKLFF. The CDR3, as DNA: TGTGCCAGCAGTGGGACAGGGGCCGGGGAAAAACTGTTTTTT.

V usage is TRBV29-1 and J usage is TRBJ2-7; 13 bases line up with TRBD2. Per the germline V gene, CDR1 is SQVTM and CDR2 is ANQGSEA. V lost 7 bases to trimming and J lost 3 bases; unmatched junction nucleotides: 3. This CDR3 contains 13 residues. The CDR3 loop reads CSARTSGGYEQYF. CDR3 nucleotides: TGCAGCGCCAGGACTAGCGGGGGCTACGAGCAGTACTTC.

This rearrangement joins TRBV18 to TRBJ2-3, with D maybe TRBD2 (6 bases). Germline CDR1 reads KGHSH; CDR2 reads LQKENI. The CDR3 runs 14 residues. V was shortened by 5 bases and J by 4 bases, with 13 bases between the two germline ends. CDR3 DNA: TGTGCCAGCTCAGCGGGAAGGGTCGCAGATACGCAGTATTTT. Protein: CASSAGRVADTQYF.